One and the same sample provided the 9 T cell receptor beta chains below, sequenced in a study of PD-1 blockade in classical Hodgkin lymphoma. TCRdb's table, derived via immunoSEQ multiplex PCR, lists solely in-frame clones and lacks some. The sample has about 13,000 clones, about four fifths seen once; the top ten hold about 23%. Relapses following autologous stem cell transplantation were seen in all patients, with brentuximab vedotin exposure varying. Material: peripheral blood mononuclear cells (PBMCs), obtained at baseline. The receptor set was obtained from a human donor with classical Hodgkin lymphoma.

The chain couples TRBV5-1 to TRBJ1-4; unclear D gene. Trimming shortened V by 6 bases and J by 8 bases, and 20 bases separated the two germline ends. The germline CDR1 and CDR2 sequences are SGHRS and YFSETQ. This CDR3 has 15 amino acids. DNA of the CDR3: TGCGCCAGCACCCCGACGGCCGCCGCCAGAGAAAAACTGTTTTTT. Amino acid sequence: CASTPTAAAREKLFF.

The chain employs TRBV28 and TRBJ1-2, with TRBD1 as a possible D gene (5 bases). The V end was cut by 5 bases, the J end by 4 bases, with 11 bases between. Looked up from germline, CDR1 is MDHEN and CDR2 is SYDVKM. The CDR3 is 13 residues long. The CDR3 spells CASSPGTGYGYTF. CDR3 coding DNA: TGTGCCAGCAGTCCGGGGACGGGCTATGGCTACACCTTC.

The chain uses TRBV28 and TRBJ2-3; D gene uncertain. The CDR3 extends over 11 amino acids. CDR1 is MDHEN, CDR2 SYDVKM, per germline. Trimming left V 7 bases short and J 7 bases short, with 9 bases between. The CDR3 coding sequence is TGTGCCAGCACCAAGAGTTATACGCAGTATTTT. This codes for CASTKSYTQYF.

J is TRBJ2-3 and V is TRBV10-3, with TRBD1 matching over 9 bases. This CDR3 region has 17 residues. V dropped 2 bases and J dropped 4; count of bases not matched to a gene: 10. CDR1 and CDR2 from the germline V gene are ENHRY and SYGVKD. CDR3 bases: TGTGCCATCAGTGAGCCACAGGGGGCCAAGGCATCAGATACGCAGTATTTT. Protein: CAISEPQGAKASDTQYF.

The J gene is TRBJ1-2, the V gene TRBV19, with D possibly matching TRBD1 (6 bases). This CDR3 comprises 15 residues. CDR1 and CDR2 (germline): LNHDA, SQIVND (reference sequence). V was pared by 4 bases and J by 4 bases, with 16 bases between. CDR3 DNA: TGTGCCAGTAGTACTAGGACAGCTGAAACCTATGGCTACACCTTC. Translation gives CASSTRTAETYGYTF.

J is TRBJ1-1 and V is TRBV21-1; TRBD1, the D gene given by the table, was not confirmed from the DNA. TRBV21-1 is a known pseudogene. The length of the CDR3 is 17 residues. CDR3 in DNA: TGTGCCAGCAGCAAAGGTATGGGAACAGGGAATAACACTGAAGCTTTCTTT. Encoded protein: CASSKGMGTGNNTEAFF.

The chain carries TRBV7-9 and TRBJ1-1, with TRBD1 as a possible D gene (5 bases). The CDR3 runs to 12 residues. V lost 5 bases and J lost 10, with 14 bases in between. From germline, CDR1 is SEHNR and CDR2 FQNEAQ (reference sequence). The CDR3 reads CASSPPGHGAFF. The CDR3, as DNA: TGTGCCAGCAGCCCACCAGGGCACGGAGCTTTCTTT.

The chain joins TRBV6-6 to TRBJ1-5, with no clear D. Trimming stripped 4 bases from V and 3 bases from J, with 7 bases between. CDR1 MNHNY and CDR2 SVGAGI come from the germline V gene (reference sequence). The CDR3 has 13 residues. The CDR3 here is CASSWLLNQPQHF. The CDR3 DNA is TGTGCCAGCAGTTGGCTCCTCAATCAGCCCCAGCATTTT.

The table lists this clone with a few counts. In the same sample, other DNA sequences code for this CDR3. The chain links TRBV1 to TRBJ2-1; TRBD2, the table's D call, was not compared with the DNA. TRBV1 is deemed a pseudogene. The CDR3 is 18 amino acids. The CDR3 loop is CTSSHPPGLAGDYNEQFF. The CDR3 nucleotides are TGCACCAGCAGCCACCCTCCTGGACTAGCGGGAGACTACAATGAGCAGTTCTTC.